The 22 T cell receptor beta chains reported below all come from one sample, sequenced in a study of T cell changes during pregnancy in multiple sclerosis. Clones were read by immunoSEQ multiplex PCR, and TCRdb kept only the in-frame ones, dropping some. This table holds around 92,000 clones, 85% to 95% found once. Sample: peripheral blood, taken in the first trimester of pregnancy. The source is a female donor with multiple sclerosis, enrolled in a pregnancy study.

The CDR3 sequence: CASSQEGPAGGTTKNIQYF. CDR3 sequence (DNA): TGCGCCAGCAGCCAAGAGGGGCCTGCGGGGGGGACCACCAAAAACATTCAGTACTTC. The chain couples TRBV4-1 to TRBJ2-4, with 9 bases identical to TRBD2. Germline assignment: CDR1 MGHRA and CDR2 YSYEKL. This CDR3 has 19 residues. J was trimmed by 2 bases and V by 0 bases; bases with no gene match: 11.

There are a few counts of this clone. The chain carries TRBV9 and TRBJ1-2; 9 nucleotides agree with TRBD1. The CDR3 totals 15 residues. Losses at the gene ends were 0 bases for V and 3 bases for J; bases not matched to a gene: 3. Germline V lookup: CDR1 SGDLS, CDR2 YYNGEE. CDR3 DNA sequence: TGTGCCAGCAGCGTAGCGAGACAGGGGGACTATGGCTACACCTTC. Translation gives CASSVARQGDYGYTF.

The genes are TRBV7-8 and TRBJ2-7; TRBD2 agrees at 11 bases. CDR3 length: 16 residues. Germline lookup yields CDR1 SGHVS and CDR2 FQNEAQ. J lost 3 bases, V lost 5 bases, and 9 bases had no gene match. The CDR3 is CASSPPRLAGHYEQYF. The CDR3 DNA follows: TGTGCCAGCAGCCCCCCGCGACTAGCGGGGCACTACGAGCAGTACTTC.

This clone appeared a single time. The V gene is TRBV4-2, the J gene TRBJ1-1; D uncertain. Trimming pared 4 bases from V and 4 bases from J, leaving 10 bases between. This CDR3 is 13 amino acids long. The germline V gene has CDR1 LGHNA and CDR2 YNFKEQ. CDR3 residues: CASSPGGTTEAFF. The DNA for the CDR3 is TGTGCCAGCAGCCCGGGAGGCACCACTGAAGCTTTCTTT.

V and J are TRBV4-1 and TRBJ1-6, with no clear D. V dropped 4 bases and J dropped 3 bases, with 16 bases sitting between them. CDR3 size: 17 residues. Germline V lookup: CDR1 MGHRA, CDR2 YSYEKL. Written as DNA, the CDR3 is TGCGCCAGCAGCCCCCGGTGGGGAGGAGGCTATAATTCACCCCTCCACTTT. Its translation is CASSPRWGGGYNSPLHF.

This chain uses TRBV6-1 with TRBJ1-2; D is uncertain. With 3 bases removed from V and 8 bases from J, the gap between germline ends came to 10 bases. Germline V CDR1 and CDR2: MNHNS, SASEGT. The CDR3 length is 12 residues. Here the CDR3 DNA reads TGTGCCAGCAGTGACGCGGCGTACGGCTACACCTTC. This codes for CASSDAAYGYTF.

V usage is TRBV19 and J usage is TRBJ2-1; TRBD2 agrees at 8 bases. Looked up from germline, CDR1 is LNHDA and CDR2 is SQIVND (reference sequence). The trim removed 8 bases at V and 9 bases at J, leaving 18 bases unmatched. This CDR3 is 16 amino acids long. This chain's CDR3 is CASAPIRGGPPLEQFF. CDR3 bases: TGTGCCAGTGCCCCGATCCGGGGGGGCCCCCCCCTTGAGCAGTTCTTC. Drawing the rest from reference TRBV19 and TRBJ2-1, the complete variable domain is DGGITQSPKYLFRKEGQNVTLSCEQNLNHDAMYWYRQDPGQGLRLIYYSQIVNDFQKGDIAEGYSVSREKKESFPLTVTSAQKNPTAFYLCASAPIRGGPPLEQFFGPGTRLTVL.

The chain employs TRBV27 and TRBJ1-2, with 7 bases lining up with TRBD1. This CDR3 has 14 amino acids. Germline CDR1 and CDR2: MNHEY and SMNVEV (reference sequence). The J segment lost 0 bases and the V segment lost 5 bases, leaving 3 bases of the junction unmatched. CDR3 sequence (DNA): TGTGCCAGCAGTCTACAGGGGCCTAACTATGGCTACACCTTC. It translates to CASSLQGPNYGYTF.

This clone has only a few counts. The chain links TRBV5-1 to TRBJ1-1; D perhaps matches TRBD1 (5 bases). Germline lookup yields CDR1 SGHRS and CDR2 YFSETQ. The CDR3 is 15 amino acids. V was shortened by 0 bases and J by 1 base, with 10 bases between the two germline ends. The CDR3 region has the DNA TGCGCCAGCAGCTTGGCCACGGGGGGGAACACTGAAGCTTTCTTT. This translates into CASSLATGGNTEAFF.

In DNA form, the CDR3 reads TGTGCCAGCAGCTTCTCGACAGGCTATAATGAAAAACTGTTTTTT. Encoded protein: CASSFSTGYNEKLFF. V is TRBV9 and J is TRBJ1-4, with a weak D call TRBD1 (6 bases). The CDR3 totals 15 residues. The V end lost 4 bases, the J end lost 4 bases, and 14 bases lay between the germline ends. Looked up from germline, CDR1 is SGDLS and CDR2 is YYNGEE.

This sequence joins TRBV4-1 and TRBJ1-1, with 8 bases aligning to TRBD1. CDR1 MGHRA and CDR2 YSYEKL come from the germline V gene. After removal of 5 bases from V and 1 base from J, the junction contained 3 bases not matched to a gene. CDR3 length: 14 residues. The chain's CDR3 is CASSIGQGNTEAFF. CDR3 nucleotides: TGCGCCAGCAGCATCGGACAGGGGAACACTGAAGCTTTCTTT.

A word on this clone: The sample contains more than one DNA sequence encoding this CDR3. The chain carries TRBV4-1 and TRBJ2-5, with D perhaps matching TRBD2 (6 bases). The CDR3 is made up of 22 amino acids. CDR1 and CDR2 (germline): MGHRA, YSYEKL. Trimming removed 2 bases from V and 5 bases from J, with 36 bases in between. CDR3 region: CASSQSLAVGGGAIGAMETQYF. In DNA form, the CDR3 reads TGCGCCAGCAGCCAATCACTGGCGGTGGGTGGAGGGGCGATTGGAGCTATGGAGACCCAGTACTTC.

V is TRBV29-1 and J is TRBJ1-2; TRBD1 is a possible D gene (6 bases). The germline V gene encodes CDR1 SQVTM and CDR2 ANQGSEA. V dropped 3 bases and J dropped 7 bases, with 12 bases sitting between them. The CDR3 runs to 12 residues. CDR3 nucleotides: TGCAGCGTTGAGAGGGGGAGGGGTGGCTACACCTTC. This encodes CSVERGRGGYTF.

The J gene is TRBJ2-6, the V gene TRBV5-1; D remains ambiguous. The germline V gene encodes CDR1 SGHRS and CDR2 YFSETQ. The CDR3 length is 15 residues. Trimming took 5 bases from V and 4 from J, leaving 13 bases between them. In DNA form, the CDR3 reads TGCGCCAGCAGTTATACTATGGCAGGGGCCAACGTCCTGACTTTC. Translating gives CASSYTMAGANVLTF.

This chain connects TRBV9 to TRBJ2-3; 9 bases map to TRBD2. The V gene's germline CDR1 is SGDLS and CDR2 YYNGEE. V was clipped by 3 bases and J by 5 bases; unmatched bases: 7. CDR3 size: 15 residues. The CDR3 coding sequence is TGTGCCAGCAGCGGAGGGGCGGGGGGGTTAGATACGCAGTATTTT. Its translation is CASSGGAGGLDTQYF.

This chain connects TRBV5-1 to TRBJ2-6; TRBD2 matches at 7 bases. This CDR3 is 18 amino acids long. The V gene end was trimmed by 3 bases and the J gene end by 2 bases; junction bases not matched to a gene: 11. Germline CDR1 SGHRS, CDR2 YFSETQ. Here the CDR3 reads CASSSRGRAIAGANVLTF. For the CDR3, the DNA is TGCGCCAGCAGCTCCCGGGGGAGGGCGATTGCTGGGGCCAACGTCCTGACTTTC. The complete variable domain, with remaining parts taken from reference TRBV5-1 and TRBJ2-6, reads KAGVTQTPRYLIKTRGQQVTLSCSPISGHRSVSWYQQTPGQGLQFLFEYFSETQRNKGNFPGRFSGRQFSNSRSEMNVSTLELGDSALYLCASSSRGRAIAGANVLTFGAGSRLTVL.

The rearrangement uses TRBV6-1 and TRBJ2-5, with TRBD2 matching 14 bases. V lost 3 bases, J lost 2 bases, and 2 bases stayed unmatched. The CDR3 runs 16 residues. Per germline, CDR1 MNHNS and CDR2 SASEGT. In nucleotides, the CDR3 is TGTGCCAGCAGTGAGGGACTAGCGGGGGCTCAAGAGACCCAGTACTTC. Its translation is CASSEGLAGAQETQYF.

This clone was detected only once. This rearrangement joins TRBV7-8 to TRBJ1-1, with 7 bases aligning to TRBD1. Looked up from germline, CDR1 is SGHVS and CDR2 is FQNEAQ. V dropped 7 bases and J dropped 4; count of bases not matched to a gene: 12. This CDR3 has 15 residues. The CDR3, as DNA: TGTGCCAGCACTCTTATCAGGGGGGTCGGCACTGAAGCTTTCTTT. This gives the protein CASTLIRGVGTEAFF.

This chain joins TRBV2 and TRBJ1-5; TRBD1 matches 8 bases. The V and J ends lost 6 bases and 7 bases, in that order; junction bases with no gene match: 11. CDR1 and CDR2 from the germline V gene are SNHLY and FYNNEI. CDR3 size: 15 residues. The CDR3 reads CASSVQGASVQPQHF. The DNA of the CDR3 is TGTGCCAGCAGCGTGCAGGGGGCATCGGTCCAGCCCCAGCATTTT.

Of note for this clone: This same CDR3 is encoded by further DNA sequences in the sample. The chain carries TRBV6-1 and TRBJ1-1, with a tentative D call TRBD1 (5 bases). The germline V and J ends were trimmed by 2 bases and 1 base, with 8 bases remaining between them. The germline V gene has CDR1 MNHNS and CDR2 SASEGT. The CDR3 loop spans 14 amino acids. The CDR3 region is CASSEWGGNTEAFF. The CDR3 DNA reads as TGTGCCAGCAGTGAATGGGGGGGGAACACTGAAGCTTTCTTT.

This clone appeared a few times. This chain links TRBV12-5 with TRBJ1-4; possible D gene TRBD1, 6 bases. The CDR3 has 14 residues. Germline CDR1 and CDR2: LGHNT and FRNRAP. Trimming shortened V by 3 bases and J by 5 bases, and 10 bases separated the two germline ends. As DNA, the CDR3 is TGTGCTAGTGGTTTAAGAAGGGGGAATGAAAAACTGTTTTTT. This gives the protein CASGLRRGNEKLFF.

The genes are TRBV9 and TRBJ1-3, with D perhaps TRBD1 (6 bases). Germline V gene data show CDR1 as SGDLS and CDR2 as YYNGEE. Trimming pared 0 bases from V and 0 bases from J, leaving 10 bases between. The CDR3 is 16 residues long. The CDR3 loop is CASSVATGFSGNTIYF. CDR3 coding DNA: TGTGCCAGCAGCGTAGCTACAGGGTTCTCTGGAAACACCATATATTTT.